Each of the 10 T cell receptor beta chains below was sequenced from the same sample in a study of T cell repertoires in cytomegalovirus infection. MiXCR, run by TCRdb on the reads, gives a single entry per CDR3 protein. The data hold around 360,000 distinct CDR3 sequences, with nearly 35% observed a single time. The antigens for these receptors are not known. The sequences come from cultured PBMCs, collected from culture after CMV antigen stimulation. The receptors were sampled from a human donor in good health (CMV status not recorded). Some clones in this sample may be carry-over from other donors' samples.

The CDR3 DNA is TGTGCCAGCAGCTTGGCCGGGAGCGGAAGCTCCTACAATGAGCAGTTCTTC. Its translation: CASSLAGSGSSYNEQFF. This chain joins TRBV5-4 and TRBJ2-1; TRBD2 might be the D (6 bases). In germline, CDR1 is SGHNT, CDR2 YYREEE (reference sequence). CDR3 length equals 17 residues. The V gene lost 0 bases and the J gene lost 0 bases, with 13 bases spanning the gap.

The V call is TRBV7-2, the J call TRBJ2-1; tentatively, D is TRBD2 (5 bases). The CDR3 has 13 residues. V dropped 5 bases and J dropped 6 bases, with 11 bases sitting between them. Per germline, CDR1 SGHTA and CDR2 FQGNSA. The CDR3 DNA reads TGTGCCAGCAGCCCGGAGGTCCGCAATGAGCAGTTCTTC. It specifies CASSPEVRNEQFF.

The genes are TRBV4-3 and TRBJ2-1; 7 nucleotides line up with TRBD1. The J segment lost 4 bases and the V segment lost 1 base, leaving 10 bases of the junction unmatched. This CDR3 region has 17 residues. Germline CDR1 is LGHNA and CDR2 is YSLEER. CDR3 sequence reads: CASSQVSSGQWYNEQFF. For the CDR3, the DNA is TGCGCCAGCAGCCAAGTCTCGTCGGGACAGTGGTACAATGAGCAGTTCTTC.

The genes are TRBV24-1 and TRBJ2-1, with D unresolved. This CDR3 spans 14 amino acids. Per germline, CDR1 KGHDR and CDR2 SFDVKD. V was shortened by 8 bases and J by 0 bases, with 10 bases between the two germline ends. The CDR3 DNA is TGTGCCACCACGAGCGAGAGCTCCTACAATGAGCAGTTCTTC. It is translated as CATTSESSYNEQFF.

This clonotype was observed a few times. This rearrangement joins TRBV29-1 to TRBJ2-5; D could derive from TRBD1 or TRBD2 (5 bases each). The CDR3 sequence is 12 residues long. V lost 4 bases and J 9 bases, leaving 15 bases between the germline ends. Germline V gene data show CDR1 as SQVTM and CDR2 as ANQGSEA. CDR3 nucleotides: TGCAGCGTTGTTTCCCGGGACGGGGCCCAGTACTTC. Translating gives CSVVSRDGAQYF.

The chain uses TRBV11-3 and TRBJ2-7; 12 positions match TRBD2. Per germline, CDR1 SGHNT and CDR2 YENEEA. Germline trimming cut 5 bases from V and 3 bases from J; bases unmatched to any gene: 5. The CDR3 consists of 15 residues. This CDR3 is CASSPGLAGNYEQYV. For the CDR3, the DNA is TGTGCCAGCAGCCCAGGACTAGCGGGGAACTACGAGCAGTACGTC.

This chain connects TRBV12-3 or TRBV12-4 to TRBJ2-3; D possibly corresponds to TRBD2 (6 bases). The CDR3 is 15 residues long. V gave up 5 bases and J gave up 4 bases, with 16 bases separating them. Written as DNA, the CDR3 is TGTGCCAGCAGTCCGGGGACTGGTTTTTCAGATACGCAGTATTTT. Protein: CASSPGTGFSDTQYF.

This clonotype was counted at least ten times. The CDR3 loop is CASSLAPGPSYEQYF. In DNA, the CDR3 is TGTGCCAGCAGCTTAGCGCCGGGACCCTCCTACGAGCAGTACTTC. The chain is built from TRBV7-2 and TRBJ2-7; D may be TRBD1 or TRBD2 (5 bases each). The germline V gene encodes CDR1 SGHTA and CDR2 FQGNSA. The CDR3 contains 15 residues. V was trimmed by 0 bases and J by 0 bases, leaving 9 bases between them.

This clonotype was seen a handful of times. The rearrangement links TRBV27 to TRBJ1-1; no clear D gene. The CDR3 is 15 amino acids. V lost 0 bases, J lost 3 bases, and 11 bases lay in between. Germline CDR1 MNHEY, CDR2 SMNVEV (reference sequence). The CDR3 nucleotides read TGTGCCAGCAGTTTATCGTGGGCAGCCGACACTGAAGCTTTCTTT. As protein: CASSLSWAADTEAFF.

The chain is built from TRBV7-9 and TRBJ2-1, with D perhaps TRBD1 (7 bases). V was trimmed by 1 base and J by 7 bases, leaving 17 bases between them. This CDR3 comprises 16 residues. CDR1 and CDR2 (germline): SEHNR, FQNEAQ (reference sequence). CDR3 bases: TGTGCCAGCAGCTTAGTCGGCAGGGGGGCTGAGAATGAGCAGTTCTTC. Protein: CASSLVGRGAENEQFF.